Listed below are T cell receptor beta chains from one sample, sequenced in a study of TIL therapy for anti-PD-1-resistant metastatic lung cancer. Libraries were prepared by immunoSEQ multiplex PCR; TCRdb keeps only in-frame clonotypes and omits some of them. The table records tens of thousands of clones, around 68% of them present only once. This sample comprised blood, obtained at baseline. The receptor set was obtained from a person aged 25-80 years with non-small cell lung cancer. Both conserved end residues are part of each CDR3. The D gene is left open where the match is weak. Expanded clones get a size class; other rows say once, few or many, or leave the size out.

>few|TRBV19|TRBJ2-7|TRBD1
CASSIGQGAMYEQYF
TGTGCCAGTAGTATTGGACAGGGGGCGATGTACGAGCAGTACTTC
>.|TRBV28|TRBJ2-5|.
CASSPPRGRQETQYF
TGTGCCAGCAGTCCCCCACGGGGTAGGCAAGAGACCCAGTACTTC
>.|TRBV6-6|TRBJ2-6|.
CASALTGISGANVLTF
TGTGCCAGCGCGTTAACAGGCATCTCTGGGGCCAACGTCCTGACTTTC
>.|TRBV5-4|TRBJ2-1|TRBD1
CASSSPGQGENEQFF
TGTGCCAGCAGCTCCCCGGGACAGGGGGAGAATGAGCAGTTCTTC
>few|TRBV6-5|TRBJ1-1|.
CASHTPGWNTEAFF
TGTGCCAGCCATACCCCAGGGTGGAACACTGAAGCTTTCTTT
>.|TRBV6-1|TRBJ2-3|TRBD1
CATGQGGDTDTQYF
TGTGCCACAGGACAGGGGGGGGACACAGATACGCAGTATTTT
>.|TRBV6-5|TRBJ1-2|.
CASSYTEGYGYTF
TGTGCCAGCAGTTACACCGAGGGCTATGGCTACACCTTC
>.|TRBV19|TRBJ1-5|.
CASSPGTVSGNQPQHF
TGTGCCAGTAGTCCGGGGACCGTCTCCGGCAATCAGCCCCAGCATTTT
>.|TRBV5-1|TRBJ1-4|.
CASSPGDAGIEKLFF
TGCGCCAGCAGCCCGGGGGATGCGGGGATTGAAAAACTGTTTTTT
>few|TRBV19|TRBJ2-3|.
CASSTTADTSTDTQYF
TGTGCCAGTAGTACAACAGCGGATACTAGCACAGATACGCAGTATTTT
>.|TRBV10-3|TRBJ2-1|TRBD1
CAIRSRDRVYEQFF
TGTGCCATCAGGTCACGGGACAGGGTATATGAGCAGTTCTTC
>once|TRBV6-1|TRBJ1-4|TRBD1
CASFGDRGNEKLFF
TGTGCCAGCTTTGGGGACAGGGGTAATGAAAAACTGTTTTTT
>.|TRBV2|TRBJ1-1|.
CASRLTQKGPLLGEAFF
TGTGCCAGCAGGCTCACCCAAAAAGGGCCCCTCCTGGGAGAAGCTTTCTTT
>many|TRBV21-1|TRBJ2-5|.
CASSKVARLAGGPGTQYF
TGTGCCAGCAGCAAAGTGGCAAGACTAGCGGGGGGGCCCGGGACCCAGTACTTC
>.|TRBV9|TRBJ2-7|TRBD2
CASSASGGGSYEQYF
TGTGCCAGCAGCGCCTCGGGAGGGGGTTCCTACGAGCAGTACTTC
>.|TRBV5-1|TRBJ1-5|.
CASSLGSGQQPQHF
TGCGCCAGCAGCCTAGGTTCGGGACAACAGCCCCAGCATTTT
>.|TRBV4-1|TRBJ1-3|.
CASSRTLTLLAGTIYF
TGCGCCAGCAGCCGCACATTAACCCTACTTGCGGGCACCATATATTTT
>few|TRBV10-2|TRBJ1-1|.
CASRASDRNTEAFF
TGCGCCAGCAGAGCCAGCGACAGGAACACTGAAGCTTTCTTT
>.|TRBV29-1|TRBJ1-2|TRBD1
CSVVGQGSFYGYTF
TGCAGCGTTGTGGGACAGGGTTCGTTCTATGGCTACACCTTC
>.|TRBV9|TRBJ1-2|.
CASSRGGSNYGYTF
TGTGCCAGCAGCCGAGGGGGATCCAACTATGGCTACACCTTC
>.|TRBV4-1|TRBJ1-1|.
CASSQGGLGSNTEAFF
TGCGCCAGCAGCCAAGGTGGGTTAGGTTCGAACACTGAAGCTTTCTTT